This T cell receptor (beta chain) was captured in a study of blood T cell repertoires in COVID-19. Turning to the study itself: The origin of the acute and convalescent COVID-19 samples was the United States, Italy and Spain. Nucleic acid was either cDNA or gDNA, and it came from T cells, B-cell-depleted T cells, or PBMCs.

The CDR3 contains 15 residues. Deletions cut 0 bases from V and 3 bases from J, with 12 bases between. Germline V gene sequence: CDR1 SGHRS, CDR2 YFSETQ. The protocol was immunoSEQ multiplex PCR, while the TCRdb copy is restricted to in-frame clones and leaves out a portion. The sample contains under 250,000 clones, around 90% of which appear only once. Specimen: PBMCs or T cells enriched from blood (not recorded which). The genes are TRBV5-1 and TRBJ2-5; possible D gene TRBD1, 6 bases. The TCR sequence derives from a woman between 25 and 40 years old with acute COVID-19. The CDR3 nucleotides read TGCGCCAGCAGCTTGGCGGCAGGGGAAAAAGAGACCCAGTACTTC. Translation gives CASSLAAGEKETQYF.